A single sample gave rise to the 12 T cell receptor beta chains below, sequenced in a study of blood T cells in healthy people across ages. For the second PCR, which ran for roughly 6 to 11 cycles, a sample-barcoded 5' primer and a J-beta primer mix were used. In TCRdb, the 5' RACE reads were re-called with MiXCR into one record per CDR3 protein. The table lists 1.5 million to 2 million distinct CDR3 sequences, roughly 50% of them singletons, with approximately 2.1% in the top ten. The specimen sequenced was blood. These receptors all come from a woman in her forties in good health.

The CDR3 spells CAISEYPGQGILNEQYF. The CDR3 DNA follows: TGTGCCATCAGTGAGTATCCGGGACAGGGTATCCTCAACGAGCAGTACTTC. The chain recombines TRBV10-3 with TRBJ2-7; TRBD1 agrees at 9 bases. In germline, CDR1 is ENHRY, CDR2 SYGVKD. The J segment lost 5 bases and the V segment lost 1 base, leaving 12 bases of the junction unmatched. There are 17 residues in the CDR3.

The chain recombines TRBV2 with TRBJ2-1; 11 bases line up with TRBD2. This CDR3 is 16 amino acids long. Trimming at V came to 2 bases and at J to 4 bases, leaving 4 bases not matched to a gene. From germline, CDR1 is SNHLY and CDR2 FYNNEI. In nucleotides, the CDR3 is TGTGCCAGCAGTGAACTCACTAGCGGGGGTTACAATGAGCAGTTCTTC. Protein product: CASSELTSGGYNEQFF. Filled out from reference TRBV2 and TRBJ2-1, the complete variable domain reads EPEVTQTPSHQVTQMGQEVILRCVPISNHLYFYWYRQILGQKVEFLVSFYNNEISEKSEIFDDQFSVERPDGSNFTLKIRSTKLEDSAMYFCASSELTSGGYNEQFFGPGTRLTVL.

A few counts support this clonotype. The gene calls are TRBV28 and TRBJ1-2, with TRBD1 matching over 7 bases. Germline values: CDR1 MDHEN, CDR2 SYDVKM. The junction had 6 bases not matched to a gene; V was cut back by 4 bases and J by 1 base. The CDR3 sequence is 15 residues long. The CDR3, as DNA: TGTGCCAGCAGTTCCTTGACAGGGATTAACTATGGCTACACCTTC. Its protein is CASSSLTGINYGYTF.

This clonotype was detected a few times. V gene TRBV7-2 combines with J gene TRBJ2-7; 9 bases agree with TRBD2. Unmatched junction bases numbered 7, after V lost 5 bases and J lost 2 bases. Germline V gene data show CDR1 as SGHTA and CDR2 as FQGNSA. This CDR3 is built from 15 residues. CDR3 DNA sequence: TGTGCCAGCAGCATTAGCGGGGGATTCACCTACGAGCAGTACTTC. This codes for CASSISGGFTYEQYF.

The V call is TRBV20-1, the J call TRBJ2-5, with D tentatively TRBD1 (6 bases). The germline CDR1 and CDR2 sequences are DFQATT and SNEGSKA (reference sequence). This CDR3 region has 12 residues. V was cut by 6 bases and J by 11 bases, with 19 bases left in between. CDR3 residues: CSAADHGTTQYF. CDR3 DNA sequence: TGCAGTGCCGCTGACCACGGGACAACGCAGTACTTC.

The chain has TRBV5-6 and TRBJ2-5; D ambiguous. Between the trimmed V and J ends, which lost 7 bases and 2 bases, there was a span of 12 bases. The CDR3 is 13 residues long. Per germline, CDR1 SGHDT and CDR2 YYEEEE. In DNA form, the CDR3 reads TGTGCCAGCTGCCCCCCAGCACAAGAGACCCAGTACTTC. Its protein is CASCPPAQETQYF.

Of note for this clonotype: One end of the junction does not line up with germline, which may come from a read error. The chain links TRBV7-9 to TRBJ2-1; tentatively, D is TRBD2 (5 bases). CDR1 SEHNR and CDR2 FQNEAQ come from the germline V gene (reference sequence). The length of the CDR3 is 16 residues. The CDR3 here is CASSGFKRLSYNDQFF. The CDR3 DNA sequence: TGTGCCAGCAGCGGTTTCAAGAGACTATCCTACAATGATCAGTTCTTC.

Note on this clonotype: The junction differs from germline at one of its ends, possibly a read error. The rearrangement joins TRBV7-9 to TRBJ2-1, with TRBD2 matching over 10 bases. Germline V lookup: CDR1 SEHNR, CDR2 FQNEAQ (reference sequence). The CDR3 consists of 16 residues. The CDR3, as DNA: TGTGCCAGCAGCTCCCGGAGCGGGGGGGCCTACGATGAGCAGTTCTTC. Its protein is CASSSRSGGAYDEQFF.

The gene calls are TRBV7-2 and TRBJ1-1; D gene unclear. The germline gives CDR1 SGHTA, CDR2 FQGNSA. V was pared by 4 bases and J by 2 bases, with 8 bases between. The CDR3 covers 13 residues. CDR3 amino acids: CASSSSPNTEAFF. CDR3 sequence (DNA): TGTGCCAGCAGCTCCTCCCCCAACACTGAAGCTTTCTTT.

J is TRBJ2-7 and V is TRBV5-6, with TRBD1 as a possible D gene (6 bases). The CDR3 runs 12 residues. Germline CDR1 SGHDT, CDR2 YYEEEE. The V and J ends lost 2 bases and 6 bases respectively, with 9 bases between them. For the CDR3, the DNA is TGTGCCAGCAGCTTCCTAGGGGGCGAGCAGTACTTC. This codes for CASSFLGGEQYF. Using reference TRBV5-6 and TRBJ2-7 for the parts outside the CDR3, the full variable domain is DAGVTQSPTHLIKTRGQQVTLRCSPKSGHDTVSWYQQALGQGPQFIFQYYEEEERQRGNFPDRFSGHQFPNYSSELNVNALLLGDSALYLCASSFLGGEQYFGPGTRLTVT.

The CDR3, as DNA: TGTGCCAGCAGACTCCCTGCGGGGCATGAGCAGTTCTTC. Translated: CASRLPAGHEQFF. The chain joins TRBV7-2 to TRBJ2-1, with a tentative D call TRBD2 (6 bases). The ends were cut back, 6 bases at V and 8 bases at J, with 14 bases in the middle. This CDR3 spans 13 amino acids. Germline loops: CDR1 SGHTA, CDR2 FQGNSA.

A few counts support this clonotype. The V gene is TRBV24-1, the J gene TRBJ2-4; D possibly corresponds to TRBD1 (5 bases). The J call may not be correct, given that the DNA end is closer to TRBJ2-7. Per germline, CDR1 KGHDR and CDR2 SFDVKD. This CDR3 spans 19 amino acids. DNA for the CDR3: TGTGCCACCAGTAGAGGCGTGAGAGACAGTGGGCGTTTAACCTACGAGCAGTACTTC. Translation gives CATSRGVRDSGRLTYEQYF.